These T cell receptor beta chains were read from a single sample in a study of blood T cell repertoires in COVID-19. Produced via immunoSEQ multiplex PCR; TCRdb's table is partial and in-frame only. Among around 300,000 clones listed, around four fifths were seen once. The sequenced material came from peripheral blood. The receptors stem from a woman aged 50 to 65 who had recovered from COVID-19. The CDR3 runs from the conserved cysteine through the conserved F or W. The D gene is left open where the match is weak. Size tells how often a clone was seen (once, few, many) or the class of an expanded clone, and some rows leave it out.

CDR3nt	CDR3aa	d_gene	v_gene	j_gene	abundance
TGTGCCAGCAGCTTAGCCACTTACAATGAGCAGTTCTTC	CASSLATYNEQFF	NA	TRBV7-2	TRBJ2-1	few
TGTGCCAGCAACCTGGGACAGGGCTACTCTGGAAACACCATATATTTT	CASNLGQGYSGNTIYF	TRBD1	TRBV28	TRBJ1-3	NA
TGTGCCAGCAGTGCGGTTAACCCCCAGGCTGAAGCTTTCTTT	CASSAVNPQAEAFF	NA	TRBV25-1	TRBJ1-1	NA
TGTGCCAGCAGTTACTCGGGCAGCTCGAACACTGAAGCTTTCTTT	CASSYSGSSNTEAFF	NA	TRBV6-2/TRBV6-3	TRBJ1-1	NA
TGTGCCAGCTCACGACAGGGGGTTCTGCCAAGCAATCAGCCCCAGCATTTT	CASSRQGVLPSNQPQHF	TRBD1	TRBV18	TRBJ1-5	NA
TGTGCCAGCTCACTAGGGGCGCCGACTGAAGCTTTCTTT	CASSLGAPTEAFF	NA	TRBV18	TRBJ1-1	NA
TGTGCCAGCTCACCATCTAGCGGGAGTCGCGACGAGCAGTACTTC	CASSPSSGSRDEQYF	TRBD2	TRBV18	TRBJ2-7	NA
TGTGCCAGCAGCTGGCTGGACAGGGGTGCCGGGGAGCTGTTTTTT	CASSWLDRGAGELFF	TRBD1	TRBV5-6	TRBJ2-2	NA
TGTGCCAGCAGCTTGGGCAGGGTGAACTATGGCTACACCTTC	CASSLGRVNYGYTF	NA	TRBV11-2	TRBJ1-2	NA
TGTGCCAGCAGCCACGGGGCGGGGGCAGGAGATGGCAATCAGCCCCAGCATTTT	CASSHGAGAGDGNQPQHF	NA	TRBV27	TRBJ1-5	few
TGTGCCAGCAGCCCCACCGGACTACCCCGCTATGGCTACACCTTC	CASSPTGLPRYGYTF	NA	TRBV7-2	TRBJ1-2	NA
TGTGCCAGCTCACCCGGGACAGGGGTGGCAGGGGAGCAGTTCTTC	CASSPGTGVAGEQFF	TRBD1	TRBV18	TRBJ2-1	NA
TGTGCCAGCAGTTCCCCCGGGGGAGGGAACTATGGCTACACCTTC	CASSSPGGGNYGYTF	NA	TRBV28	TRBJ1-2	NA
TGTGCCAGCAGCGTAGTGAGCTGGAGGTTATGGGAGCCCCAGCATTTT	CASSVVSWRLWEPQHF	NA	TRBV9	TRBJ1-5	few
TGCGCCAGCAGCCAAGATCACTTCGGGGGGCTGGTAAGAGCTTTCTTT	CASSQDHFGGLVRAFF	NA	TRBV4-3	TRBJ1-1	NA
TGTGCCAGCAGTGAAACCGGGACAGCGTTCGGGAACTATGGCTACACCTTC	CASSETGTAFGNYGYTF	TRBD1	TRBV6-1	TRBJ1-2	NA
TGTGCCAGCAGCTTAGTGGCTCCTAGCGGACGTTCCTACGAGCAGTACTTC	CASSLVAPSGRSYEQYF	TRBD2	TRBV7-6	TRBJ2-7	once
TGTGCCAGCAGCCCAAAACAGGGACGGGATTCCTATGGCTACACCTTC	CASSPKQGRDSYGYTF	NA	TRBV5-5	TRBJ1-2	NA
TGTGCCACCAGTGAGGGGACAGGGGACAATGAGCAGTTCTTC	CATSEGTGDNEQFF	TRBD1	TRBV24-1	TRBJ2-1	NA
TGTGCCAGCAGCCCCTTCGGGCAGGGACAAGAGACCCAGTACTTC	CASSPFGQGQETQYF	NA	TRBV7-9	TRBJ2-5	many
TGCGCCAGCAGCTTGGGCGGCTCCTTCGGCACCGGGGAGCTGTTTTTT	CASSLGGSFGTGELFF	NA	TRBV5-1	TRBJ2-2	few
TGTGCCAGCAGTTTCCTCTACAATCGACAGCCCTCTGGAAACACCATATATTTT	CASSFLYNRQPSGNTIYF	NA	TRBV28	TRBJ1-3	once
TGTGCCAGCAGCTTCAACCAGGGAGGGACTGAAGCTTTCTTT	CASSFNQGGTEAFF	NA	TRBV7-2	TRBJ1-1	NA
TGTGCCAGCAGTTACTCCACCAAACGCGGAAGAGCTTTCTTT	CASSYSTKRGRAFF	NA	TRBV6-6	TRBJ1-1	NA
TGTGCCTGGAGGACAGGAATCTTGAACACTGAAGCTTTCTTT	CAWRTGILNTEAFF	NA	TRBV30	TRBJ1-1	NA
TGTGCCAGCAGTCACCAAACAGGGGCTGAAGCTTTCTTT	CASSHQTGAEAFF	TRBD1	TRBV12-3/TRBV12-4	TRBJ1-1	NA
TGTGCCAGCAGATCTAGCGGGGTGCCTCAAGAGACCCAGTACTTC	CASRSSGVPQETQYF	TRBD2	TRBV9	TRBJ2-5	NA
TGTGCCAGCAGCCTAACGGCCGACCGGTCAGGAGGGGAGCTGTTTTTT	CASSLTADRSGGELFF	NA	TRBV7-6	TRBJ2-2	NA
TGTGCCACCAGTGATCCTAGGACAGGGGCCTACAATGAGCAGTTCTTC	CATSDPRTGAYNEQFF	TRBD1	TRBV24-1	TRBJ2-1	NA
TGTGCCATCAGTGCGACAGGGGGCAGCGCCACCGGGGAGCTGTTTTTT	CAISATGGSATGELFF	TRBD1	TRBV10-3	TRBJ2-2	NA
TGTGCCACCAGCAGTAGACAGGGCACCGGGGAGCTGTTTTTT	CATSSRQGTGELFF	TRBD1	TRBV15	TRBJ2-2	NA
TGCGCCAGCCCCAAGGGGTTCTCCTACGAGCAGTACTTC	CASPKGFSYEQYF	NA	TRBV4-1	TRBJ2-7	NA
TGTGCCAGCAGCTCCAATCAGGGGGGGAACACTGAAGCTTTCTTT	CASSSNQGGNTEAFF	TRBD1	TRBV7-2	TRBJ1-1	few
TGTGCCAGCAGCTTACGCGGGAGGGCTTTAGATACGCAGTATTTT	CASSLRGRALDTQYF	TRBD2	TRBV5-5	TRBJ2-3	NA
TGTGCCAGCAGTCGACACAACCAAGAGACCCAGTACTTC	CASSRHNQETQYF	NA	TRBV2	TRBJ2-5	once
TGTGCCAGCAGAGGGACAGGGGTTAATGGCGGGGAGCTGTTTTTT	CASRGTGVNGGELFF	TRBD1	TRBV2	TRBJ2-2	NA
TGTGCCAGCAGCATAACCCCAAAACGACAGTCGGATTCACCCCTCCACTTT	CASSITPKRQSDSPLHF	NA	TRBV7-9	TRBJ1-6	NA
TGTGCCAGCAGCCTAATTCCGGGGGGCGATAAGAACACCGGGGAGCTGTTTTTT	CASSLIPGGDKNTGELFF	NA	TRBV7-6	TRBJ2-2	NA
TGTGCCAGCAGTCCACAGGGCTACGAGCAGTACTTC	CASSPQGYEQYF	NA	TRBV12-3/TRBV12-4	TRBJ2-7	NA
TGTGCCAGCAGTTACGGACAGGAGCGAGAGCAGTACTTC	CASSYGQEREQYF	TRBD1	TRBV6-2/TRBV6-3	TRBJ2-7	NA
TGTGCCAGCAGTGCCCTCAGAGCGGGAGTCGGCAATGAGCAGTTCTTC	CASSALRAGVGNEQFF	TRBD2	TRBV6-2/TRBV6-3	TRBJ2-1	NA
TGTGCCACCAGTGGGGGGACTAGTACCTACAATGAGCAGTTCTTC	CATSGGTSTYNEQFF	TRBD2	TRBV24-1	TRBJ2-1	NA
TGTGCCAGCAGCCGGGTCGCGCCCCCTAGGAAAGATGGCTACACCTTC	CASSRVAPPRKDGYTF	NA	TRBV7-9	TRBJ1-2	NA
TGCAGCGTTGGGGACACTAGCGGGGCCTCCAATGAGCAGTTCTTC	CSVGDTSGASNEQFF	TRBD2	TRBV29-1	TRBJ2-1	NA
TGTGCCAGCAGTGAGACCGGGGGGGCCACAGAGACCCAGTACTTC	CASSETGGATETQYF	TRBD2	TRBV6-4	TRBJ2-5	many
TGTGCCAGCTCACCAGAGGGGGCCACTGAAGCTTTCTTT	CASSPEGATEAFF	TRBD1	TRBV18	TRBJ1-1	NA
TGTGCCATCAGAGCAACAGGGACTGGAAACACCATATATTTT	CAIRATGTGNTIYF	NA	TRBV10-3	TRBJ1-3	NA
TGTGCCAGCAGTTTGGCTAGCGGATCCACCGGGGAGCTGTTTTTT	CASSLASGSTGELFF	TRBD2	TRBV27	TRBJ2-2	NA
TGTGCCAGTAGGGACGCGACAGGGGCCTACAATGAGCAGTTCTTC	CASRDATGAYNEQFF	TRBD1	TRBV19	TRBJ2-1	NA
TGTGCCAGCAGTGAAGCGCTTCAGGTACAGCCCCAGCATTTT	CASSEALQVQPQHF	NA	TRBV2	TRBJ1-5	NA
TGCGCCAGCAGCCAAGTCGGAAAGGGGCGGTTCGGGGCCAACGTCCTGACTTTC	CASSQVGKGRFGANVLTF	NA	TRBV4-3	TRBJ2-6	NA
TGTGCCAGCTCACCAACCGAAGGGACTCTAACGAGCGGGCAGTACTTC	CASSPTEGTLTSGQYF	NA	TRBV18	TRBJ2-7	NA
TGTGCCAGCAGCCAAGCTCTAGCCAAAAACATTCAGTACTTC	CASSQALAKNIQYF	NA	TRBV4-2	TRBJ2-4	NA
TGTGCCACCAGCAGTACCCGGACAGGGGATTGGACTGAAGCTTTCTTT	CATSSTRTGDWTEAFF	TRBD1	TRBV15	TRBJ1-1	NA